These 21 T cell receptor beta chains were sequenced from one sample in a study of cytomegalovirus exposure and HLA in healthy donors. 60 Vbeta and 13 Jbeta primers were used in PCR. Measured with immunoSEQ multiplex PCR; TCRdb has only the in-frame clones, and not every one. The table records about 120,000 clones, 78% of them present only once. The sample comprised PBMCs. These receptors all stem from a woman in her 30s in good health and CMV-seropositive.

The chain links TRBV28 to TRBJ1-6; no definite D call. Trimming removed 4 bases from V and 10 bases from J, with 11 bases in between. The CDR3 totals 13 residues. Germline CDR1 and CDR2: MDHEN and SYDVKM. The CDR3 DNA reads as TGTGCCAGCAGTTCCCAAGGGAGGTCACCCCTCCACTTT. It specifies CASSSQGRSPLHF.

The CDR3 coding sequence is TGTGCTAGTGGTTCGGGCGGCAGGGGTGCCTCGAGAGAGACCCAGTACTTC. This gives the protein CASGSGGRGASRETQYF. The chain uses TRBV12-5 and TRBJ2-5, with D perhaps matching TRBD1 (6 bases). V was pared by 4 bases and J by 4 bases, with 22 bases between. Germline lookup yields CDR1 LGHNT and CDR2 FRNRAP. The CDR3 has 17 amino acids. The complete variable domain, with remaining parts taken from reference TRBV12-5 and TRBJ2-5, reads DARVTQTPRHKVTEMGQEVTMRCQPILGHNTVFWYRQTMMQGLELLAYFRNRAPLDDSGMPKDRFSAEMPDATLATLKIQPSEPRDSAVYFCASGSGGRGASRETQYFGPGTRLLVL.

The rearrangement uses TRBV6-6 and TRBJ2-7; TRBD1 is a possible D gene (5 bases). This CDR3 is built from 15 residues. From germline, CDR1 is MNHNY and CDR2 SVGAGI (reference sequence). V lost 0 bases and J 2 bases, leaving 11 bases between the germline ends. Written as DNA, the CDR3 is TGTGCCAGCAGTTACTCGGAAGGGGATCCCTACGAGCAGTACTTC. Residues: CASSYSEGDPYEQYF.

In its sample, this clone was seen a few times. V gene TRBV7-2 combines with J gene TRBJ1-2; 7 bases are shared with TRBD1. Per germline, CDR1 SGHTA and CDR2 FQGNSA. Losses at the gene ends were 1 base for V and 0 bases for J; bases not matched to a gene: 11. The CDR3 loop spans 18 amino acids. CDR3 DNA sequence: TGTGCCAGCAGCTTAGTCGGCGGGTCCGGGACAGCTAACTATGGCTACACCTTC. Encoded protein: CASSLVGGSGTANYGYTF. Full variable domain (remainder filled in from reference TRBV7-2 and TRBJ1-2): GAGVSQSPSNKVTEKGKDVELRCDPISGHTALYWYRQSLGQGLEFLIYFQGNSAPDKSGLPSDRFSAERTGGSVSTLTIQRTQQEDSAVYLCASSLVGGSGTANYGYTFGSGTRLTVV.

The chain joins TRBV13 to TRBJ2-5; TRBD1 matches 7 bases. V was pared by 5 bases and J by 4 bases, with 7 bases of the junction left unmatched. CDR1 and CDR2 from the germline V gene are PRHDT and FYEKMQ (reference sequence). This CDR3 contains 14 residues. The DNA of the CDR3 is TGTGCCAGCAGCCGTCAGGGGGTAGCAGAGACCCAGTACTTC. It encodes CASSRQGVAETQYF.

V and J are TRBV4-3 and TRBJ2-1, with D unclear. In germline, CDR1 is LGHNA, CDR2 YSLEER. The V and J ends lost 4 bases and 7 bases respectively, with 11 bases between them. The CDR3 has 13 amino acids. Here the CDR3 DNA reads TGCGCCAGCAGCCTAAACTACCAGAATGAGCAGTTCTTC. It codes for CASSLNYQNEQFF.

This clone appeared a few times. This chain connects TRBV2 to TRBJ1-2; D is ambiguous. Germline CDR1 and CDR2: SNHLY and FYNNEI. CDR3 length: 14 residues. With 1 base removed from V and 5 bases from J, the gap between germline ends came to 11 bases. In nucleotides, the CDR3 is TGTGCCAGCAGTGAAGATCCGGTCCGATATGGCTACACCTTC. Its translation is CASSEDPVRYGYTF.

The chain couples TRBV7-2 to TRBJ1-5; a possible D gene is TRBD1 (5 bases). Per germline, CDR1 SGHTA and CDR2 FQGNSA. V gave up 4 bases and J gave up 5 bases, with 12 bases separating them. The CDR3 is 14 amino acids. This CDR3 reads CASSYTGYHQPQHF. DNA of the CDR3: TGTGCCAGCAGCTATACAGGCTACCATCAGCCCCAGCATTTT.

The chain recombines TRBV7-3 with TRBJ2-3, with no clear D. The CDR3 runs 14 residues. V shed 3 bases and J shed 4 bases, with 11 bases lying between them. CDR1 and CDR2 from the germline V gene are SGHTA and FQGTGA. The CDR3 loop reads CASSLRLTSDTQYF. The CDR3 bases are TGTGCCAGCAGCTTGCGACTGACCTCAGATACGCAGTATTTT.

V gene TRBV25-1 combines with J gene TRBJ1-1, with D unresolved. The CDR3 consists of 15 residues. CDR1 and CDR2 (germline): MGHDK, SYGVNS. The V and J ends lost 3 bases and 5 bases respectively, with 16 bases between them. CDR3 bases: TGTGCCAGCAGTGACCGCGGTCGCGGAGGTACTGAAGCTTTCTTT. This sequence encodes CASSDRGRGGTEAFF.

This chain joins TRBV4-1 and TRBJ1-1; D ambiguous. This CDR3 has 15 amino acids. The germline V gene has CDR1 MGHRA and CDR2 YSYEKL. V shed 1 base and J shed 0 bases, with 9 bases lying between them. The DNA for the CDR3 is TGCGCCAGCAGCCAAGGTAGAACCATGAACACTGAAGCTTTCTTT. The encoded protein is CASSQGRTMNTEAFF.

The genes are TRBV18 and TRBJ2-1; D gene unclear. The V and J ends lost 3 bases and 4 bases respectively, with 13 bases between them. The germline CDR1 and CDR2 sequences are KGHSH and LQKENI. The CDR3 contains 15 residues. CDR3 sequence reads: CASSPLSTSYNEQFF. The DNA of the CDR3 is TGTGCCAGCTCACCCCTAAGTACCTCTTACAATGAGCAGTTCTTC.

Worth noting for this clone: An end of the junction does not agree with germline; a read error may underlie this. The CDR3 spells CTSRVQGGNSPLHF. For the CDR3, the DNA is TGTACCAGCAGGGTACAGGGGGGTAATTCACCCCTCCACTTT. The chain uses TRBV6-5 and TRBJ1-6, with TRBD1 matching over 8 bases. The CDR3 length is 14 residues. Germline V gene sequence: CDR1 MNHEY, CDR2 SVGAGI.

The rearrangement joins TRBV9 to TRBJ2-1; the D is unclear. V lost 2 bases and J lost 5, with 8 bases in between. The CDR3 contains 13 residues. The V gene's germline CDR1 is SGDLS and CDR2 YYNGEE. The CDR3 loop is CASSVLGDNEQFF. The CDR3 coding sequence is TGTGCCAGCAGCGTCCTAGGAGACAATGAGCAGTTCTTC.

The genes are TRBV19 and TRBJ2-3; unclear D gene. Germline V gives CDR1 LNHDA, CDR2 SQIVND (reference sequence). V was clipped by 1 base and J by 1 base, with 6 bases between them. The CDR3 consists of 14 residues. CDR3 protein: CASSIGAGTDTQYF. The DNA of the CDR3 is TGTGCCAGTAGTATAGGGGCAGGCACAGATACGCAGTATTTT.

This clone was detected only once. J is TRBJ2-1 and V is TRBV5-1, with TRBD2 matching over 7 bases. The CDR3 runs 13 residues. CDR1 is SGHRS, CDR2 YFSETQ, per germline. Trimming cost V 0 bases and J 10 bases; bases outside gene matches: 4. CDR3 protein: CASSLAGSGEQFF. CDR3 coding DNA: TGCGCCAGCAGCTTGGCCGGTAGCGGGGAGCAGTTCTTC.

This clone has only one observation. This chain uses TRBV7-2 with TRBJ2-2; the match to TRBD2 covers 11 bases. Germline V gene sequence: CDR1 SGHTA, CDR2 FQGNSA. J gave up 10 bases and V 4 bases, and 8 bases lay outside the gene matches. This CDR3 has 15 amino acids. CDR3 nucleotides: TGTGCCAGCAGCTACGGACTAGCGGGTCCCCCGGAGCTGTTTTTT. Amino acids: CASSYGLAGPPELFF.

The V and J genes are TRBV28 and TRBJ1-5; D gene ambiguous. Trimming cost V 7 bases and J 7 bases, with 14 bases left between them. The length of the CDR3 is 13 residues. Germline assignment: CDR1 MDHEN and CDR2 SYDVKM. CDR3 nucleotide sequence: TGTGCCAGCACCAAAACCGGGAGACAGCCCCAGCATTTT. Amino acid sequence: CASTKTGRQPQHF.

The chain links TRBV5-4 to TRBJ2-3, with TRBD2 matching over 9 bases. Germline values: CDR1 SGHNT, CDR2 YYREEE (reference sequence). With V trimmed by 4 bases and J by 3 bases, 9 bases remained unmatched. The CDR3 contains 16 residues. CDR3 protein: CASSPSRGGRTDTQYF. The CDR3 DNA follows: TGTGCCAGCAGCCCCTCGCGGGGGGGCCGGACAGATACGCAGTATTTT.

This clone was detected only once. Relative to the germline gene, one junction end is altered; a read error may explain this. The gene calls are TRBV11-2 and TRBJ2-6; D is perhaps TRBD1 (5 bases). The CDR3 sequence is 18 residues long. CDR1 SGHAT and CDR2 FQNNGV come from the germline V gene. CDR3 DNA sequence: TGTGCCAGCAGCTTAGTGACACAGGAATTATCTGGGGCCAACGTCCTGACCTTC. Translating it yields CASSLVTQELSGANVLTF.

The chain links TRBV5-1 to TRBJ2-2; tentative D call: TRBD1 (6 bases). The length of the CDR3 is 14 residues. Trimming pared 1 base from V and 8 bases from J, leaving 12 bases between. The germline CDR1 and CDR2 sequences are SGHRS and YFSETQ. CDR3: CASSLWAGDGELFF. CDR3 DNA: TGCGCCAGCAGCTTGTGGGCAGGGGATGGGGAGCTGTTTTTT.